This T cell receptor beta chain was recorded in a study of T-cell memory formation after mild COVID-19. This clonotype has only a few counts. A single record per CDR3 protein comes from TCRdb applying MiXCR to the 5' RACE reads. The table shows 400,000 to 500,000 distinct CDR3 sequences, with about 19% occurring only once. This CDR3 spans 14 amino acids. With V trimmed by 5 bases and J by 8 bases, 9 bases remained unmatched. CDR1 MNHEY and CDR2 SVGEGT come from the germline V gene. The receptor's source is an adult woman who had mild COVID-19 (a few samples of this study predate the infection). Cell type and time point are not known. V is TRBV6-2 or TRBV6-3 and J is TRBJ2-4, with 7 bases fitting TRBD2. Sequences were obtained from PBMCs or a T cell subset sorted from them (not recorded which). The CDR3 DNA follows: TGTGCCAGCAGTGGCTTCGGGGGGACCTACATTCAGTACTTC. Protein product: CASSGFGGTYIQYF.